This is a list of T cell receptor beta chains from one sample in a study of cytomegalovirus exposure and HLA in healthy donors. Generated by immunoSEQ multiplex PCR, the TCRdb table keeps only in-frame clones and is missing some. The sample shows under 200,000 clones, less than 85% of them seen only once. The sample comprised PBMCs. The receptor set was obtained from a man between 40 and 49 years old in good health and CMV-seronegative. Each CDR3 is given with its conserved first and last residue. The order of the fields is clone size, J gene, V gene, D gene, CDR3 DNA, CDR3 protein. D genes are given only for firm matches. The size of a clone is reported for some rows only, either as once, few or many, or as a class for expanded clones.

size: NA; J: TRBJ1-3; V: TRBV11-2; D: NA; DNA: TGTGCCAGCAGACTTTTGAGAGGCCGCTCTGGAAACACCATATATTTT; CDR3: CASRLLRGRSGNTIYF
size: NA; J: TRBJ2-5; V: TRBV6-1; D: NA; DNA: TGTGCCAGCCTCGCACGGGACTCCTCAGAGACCCAGTACTTC; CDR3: CASLARDSSETQYF
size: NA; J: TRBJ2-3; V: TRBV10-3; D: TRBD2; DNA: TGTGCCATCAGGGAGGGACTAGCGGGGGGCACAGATACGCAGTATTTT; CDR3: CAIREGLAGGTDTQYF
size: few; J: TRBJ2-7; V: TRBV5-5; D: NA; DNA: TGTGCCAGCAGCAATCAACGGGGGAGCTCCTACGAGCAGTACTTC; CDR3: CASSNQRGSSYEQYF
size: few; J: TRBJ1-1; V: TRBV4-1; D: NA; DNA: TGCGCCAGCAGCCAAGCTAACTTGATAGGGGGTGGCACTGAAGCTTTCTTT; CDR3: CASSQANLIGGGTEAFF
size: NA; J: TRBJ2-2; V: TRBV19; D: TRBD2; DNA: TGTGCCAGTAGCCCGACTAGCGGGAGGGCCAAGGACGGGGAGCTGTTTTTT; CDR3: CASSPTSGRAKDGELFF
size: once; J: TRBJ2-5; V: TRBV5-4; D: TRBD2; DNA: TGTGCCAGCAGCTTGCAACTAGCGGGGCTATTAGAGACCCAGTACTTC; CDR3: CASSLQLAGLLETQYF
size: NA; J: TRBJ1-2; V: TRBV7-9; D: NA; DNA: TGTGCCAGCAGCTTATCTCGGGGGGGGGCTGAATATGGCTACACCTTC; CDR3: CASSLSRGGAEYGYTF
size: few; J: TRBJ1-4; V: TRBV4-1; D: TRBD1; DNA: TGCGCCAGCAGCCAAGAGGAGGGGGCCGTAACTAATGAAAAACTGTTTTTT; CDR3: CASSQEEGAVTNEKLFF
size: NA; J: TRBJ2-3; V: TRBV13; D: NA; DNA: TGTGCCAGCAGCTTCGGAGGCTACGGCACAGATACGCAGTATTTT; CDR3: CASSFGGYGTDTQYF
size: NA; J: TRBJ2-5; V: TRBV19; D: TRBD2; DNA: TGTGCCAGTAGTATGGGAGGTGGCGGGAGAGGCAGGGAGACCCAGTACTTC; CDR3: CASSMGGGGRGRETQYF
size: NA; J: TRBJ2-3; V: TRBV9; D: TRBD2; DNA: TGTGCCAGCAGCCTCCGCGCTAGCGGGGGCCCGCTCTCAGATACGCAGTATTTT; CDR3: CASSLRASGGPLSDTQYF
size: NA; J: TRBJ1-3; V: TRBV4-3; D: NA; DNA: TGCGCCAGCAGCCAAGCCGGGGGTGGAAACACCATATATTTT; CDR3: CASSQAGGGNTIYF
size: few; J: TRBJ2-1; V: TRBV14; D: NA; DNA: TGTGCCAGCAGCCATCTAGAGGCCGGGATCTACAATGAGCAGTTCTTC; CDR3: CASSHLEAGIYNEQFF
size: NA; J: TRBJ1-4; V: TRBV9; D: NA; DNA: TGTGCCAGCAGCGTAGCTCGCGGGGGAGGTGAAAAACTGTTTTTT; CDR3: CASSVARGGGEKLFF
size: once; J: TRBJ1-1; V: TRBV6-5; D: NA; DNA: TGTGCCAGCAGATTCCAGGGATTTAACACTGAAGCTTTCTTT; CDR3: CASRFQGFNTEAFF
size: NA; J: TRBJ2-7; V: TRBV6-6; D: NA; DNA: TGTGCCAGCAGTTACGCTAGCTACGAGCAGTACTTC; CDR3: CASSYASYEQYF
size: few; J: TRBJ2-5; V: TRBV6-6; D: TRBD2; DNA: TGTGCCAGCAACCCCGAGCGGGCGGGAGAGCAGTACTTC; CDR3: CASNPERAGEQYF
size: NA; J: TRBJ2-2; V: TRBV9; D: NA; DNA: TGTGCCAGCAGCGTAGATGAGGGAGTTTACACCGGGGAGCTGTTTTTT; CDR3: CASSVDEGVYTGELFF
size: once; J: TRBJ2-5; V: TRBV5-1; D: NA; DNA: TGCGCCAGCAGCGGACAGATCGGAAAAGGGACCCAGTACTTC; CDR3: CASSGQIGKGTQYF
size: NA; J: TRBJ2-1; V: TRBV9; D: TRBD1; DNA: TGTGCCAGCAGCGTAGAGGGACAGGGAAGGAATGAGCAGTTCTTC; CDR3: CASSVEGQGRNEQFF
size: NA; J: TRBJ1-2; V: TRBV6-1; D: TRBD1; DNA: TGTGCCAGCAGTGTTGGGACAGACTATGGCTACACCTTC; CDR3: CASSVGTDYGYTF
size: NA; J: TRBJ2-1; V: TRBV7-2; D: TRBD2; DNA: TGTGCCAGCAGCTTGACTAGCGGGATCAATGAGCAGTTCTTC; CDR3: CASSLTSGINEQFF
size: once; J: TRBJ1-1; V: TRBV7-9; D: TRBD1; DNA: TGTTCCAGCAGCTTGACAGGGACTGAAGCTTTCTTT; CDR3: CSSSLTGTEAFF
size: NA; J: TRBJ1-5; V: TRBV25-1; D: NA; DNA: TGTGCCAGCAGTGGGGGGGGACGGCCCGGGCAGCCCCAGCATTTT; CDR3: CASSGGGRPGQPQHF
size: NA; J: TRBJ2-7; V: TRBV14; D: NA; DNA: TGTGCCAGCAGCCAGGATAGGGGGGAGCAGTACTTC; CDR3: CASSQDRGEQYF
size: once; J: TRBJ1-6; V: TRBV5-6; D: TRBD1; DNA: TGTGCCAGCAGCTTGCGGACAGGGCTAGGATCACCCCTCCACTTT; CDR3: CASSLRTGLGSPLHF
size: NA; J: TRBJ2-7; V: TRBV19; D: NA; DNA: TGTGCCAGTAGTCAGTTCGACGAGCAGTACTTC; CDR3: CASSQFDEQYF
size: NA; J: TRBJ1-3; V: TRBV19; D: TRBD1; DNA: TGTGCCAGTAATGCCTACAGGGGGCAGTTTGGAAACACCATATATTTT; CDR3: CASNAYRGQFGNTIYF
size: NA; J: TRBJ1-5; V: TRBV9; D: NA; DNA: TGTGCCAGCAGCGGGACAGATAATAGCAATCAGCCCCAGCATTTT; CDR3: CASSGTDNSNQPQHF
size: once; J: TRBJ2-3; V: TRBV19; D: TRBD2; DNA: TGTGCCAGTAGTATGACTAGCGGGAGTCTGACAGATACGCAGTATTTT; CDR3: CASSMTSGSLTDTQYF
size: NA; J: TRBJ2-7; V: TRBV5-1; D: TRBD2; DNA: TGCGCCAGCAGCTTGGATTGGACTAGCGGGTTCACCGAGCAGTACTTC; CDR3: CASSLDWTSGFTEQYF
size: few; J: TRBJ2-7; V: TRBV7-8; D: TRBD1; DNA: TGTGCCAGCAGCTTGGGGACAGGGGCAACCTACGAGCAGTACTTC; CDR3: CASSLGTGATYEQYF
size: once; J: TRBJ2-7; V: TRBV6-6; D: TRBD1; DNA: TGTGCCAGCAGTCATGGGACAGTCGAGCAGTACTTC; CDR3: CASSHGTVEQYF
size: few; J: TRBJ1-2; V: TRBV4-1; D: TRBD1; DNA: TGCGCCAGCAGCCAAGATCTAAGGGGGCTGGGGGGCTACACCTTC; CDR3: CASSQDLRGLGGYTF
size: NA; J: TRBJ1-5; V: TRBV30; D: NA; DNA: TGTGCCTGCGGGGTTAGGCAGCCCCAGCATTTT; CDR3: CACGVRQPQHF
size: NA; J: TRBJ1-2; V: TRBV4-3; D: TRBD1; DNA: TGCGCCAGCAGCCAGTACAGGGGAGGTTCGGTAGAGAACTATGGCTACACCTTC; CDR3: CASSQYRGGSVENYGYTF
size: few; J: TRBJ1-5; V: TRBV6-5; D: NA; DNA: TGTGCCAGCAGATCTCTCAATCAGCCCCAGCATTTT; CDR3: CASRSLNQPQHF
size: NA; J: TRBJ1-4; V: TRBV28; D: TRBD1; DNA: TGTGCCAGCAGTTATGACAGGGATGGTGAAAAACTGTTTTTT; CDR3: CASSYDRDGEKLFF
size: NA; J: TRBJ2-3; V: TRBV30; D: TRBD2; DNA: TGTGCCTGGAGTGTACTAGCGGTTCGCACAGATACGCAGTATTTT; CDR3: CAWSVLAVRTDTQYF
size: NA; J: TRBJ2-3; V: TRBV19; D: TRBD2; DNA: TGTGCCAGTAGTGTGAGCGGGGGCCGCGATACGCAGTATTTT; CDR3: CASSVSGGRDTQYF
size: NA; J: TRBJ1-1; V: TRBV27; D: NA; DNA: TGTGCCACCCGGGGGAGTGAGACTGAAGCTTTCTTT; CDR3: CATRGSETEAFF
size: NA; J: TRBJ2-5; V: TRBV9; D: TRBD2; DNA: TGTGCCAGCAGCGGAACGGCGGGGGGCCCCGAGACCCAGTACTTC; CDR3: CASSGTAGGPETQYF
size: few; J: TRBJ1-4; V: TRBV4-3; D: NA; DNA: TGCGCCAGCAGCCCACAAACGTGGACTAATGAAAAACTGTTTTTT; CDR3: CASSPQTWTNEKLFF
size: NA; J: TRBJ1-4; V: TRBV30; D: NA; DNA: TGTGCCTGGAGACCTCCCGGAGGGGTGAAACTGTTTTTT; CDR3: CAWRPPGGVKLFF
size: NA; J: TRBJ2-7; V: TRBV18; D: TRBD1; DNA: TGTGCCAGCTCACCGGACAGGGGTCGGGGCGAGCAGTACTTC; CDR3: CASSPDRGRGEQYF
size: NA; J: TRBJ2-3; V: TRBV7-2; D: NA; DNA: TGTGCCAGCAGTGTAGTGGGGGGGCCTTCCACAGATACGCAGTATTTT; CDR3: CASSVVGGPSTDTQYF
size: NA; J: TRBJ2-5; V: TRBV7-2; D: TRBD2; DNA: TGTGCCAGCAGCTCGGGTCTAGCGGGGGGGTGGGAGACCCAGTACTTC; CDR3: CASSSGLAGGWETQYF
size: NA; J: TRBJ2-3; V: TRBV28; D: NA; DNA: TGTGCCAGCAGTCCGGGGGGCACAGATACGCAGTATTTT; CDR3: CASSPGGTDTQYF
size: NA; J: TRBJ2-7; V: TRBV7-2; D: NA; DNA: TGTGCCAGCAGCTTCCCCACGGAGACTTTTGAGCAGTACTTC; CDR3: CASSFPTETFEQYF
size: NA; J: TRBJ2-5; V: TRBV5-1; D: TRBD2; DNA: TGCGCCAGCAGCCGAGGACTAGCGGGAAGAGGGGAGACCCAGTACTTC; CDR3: CASSRGLAGRGETQYF
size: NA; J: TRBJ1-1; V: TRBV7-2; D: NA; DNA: TGTGCCAGCAACATAGGTGGGGGCACGCGTGAAGCTTTCTTT; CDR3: CASNIGGGTREAFF
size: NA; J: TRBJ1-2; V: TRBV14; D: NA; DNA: TGTGCCAGCAGCCGGGGGGGCGGCTACACCTTC; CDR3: CASSRGGGYTF
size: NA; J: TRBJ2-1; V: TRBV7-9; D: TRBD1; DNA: TGTGCCAGCAGCTTTTCAGGGGGCGACGATGAGCAGTTCTTC; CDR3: CASSFSGGDDEQFF
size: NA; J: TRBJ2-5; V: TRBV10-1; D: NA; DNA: TGCGCCAGCAGTGAGGTCGGTCTACCGGAGACCCAGTACTTC; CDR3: CASSEVGLPETQYF
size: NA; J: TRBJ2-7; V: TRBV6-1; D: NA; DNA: TGTGCCAGCAGGCCAACAGGGATTTCCTACGAGCAGTACTTC; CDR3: CASRPTGISYEQYF
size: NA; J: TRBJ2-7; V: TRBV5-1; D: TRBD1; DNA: TGCGCCAGCAGCTTGTTGGGACAGGGGGCCTACGAGCAGTACTTC; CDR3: CASSLLGQGAYEQYF
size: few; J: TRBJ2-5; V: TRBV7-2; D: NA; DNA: TGTGCCAGCAGCTTAGGGGGGACTCGAGAGACCCAGTACTTC; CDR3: CASSLGGTRETQYF
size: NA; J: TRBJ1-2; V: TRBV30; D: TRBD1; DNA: TGTGCCTGGGGGACAGGGTACTATGGCTACACCTTC; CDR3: CAWGTGYYGYTF
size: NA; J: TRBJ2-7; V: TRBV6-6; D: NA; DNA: TGTGCCAGCAGCCCCCGGGTTCAGCCTATCTACGAGCAGTACTTC; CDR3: CASSPRVQPIYEQYF